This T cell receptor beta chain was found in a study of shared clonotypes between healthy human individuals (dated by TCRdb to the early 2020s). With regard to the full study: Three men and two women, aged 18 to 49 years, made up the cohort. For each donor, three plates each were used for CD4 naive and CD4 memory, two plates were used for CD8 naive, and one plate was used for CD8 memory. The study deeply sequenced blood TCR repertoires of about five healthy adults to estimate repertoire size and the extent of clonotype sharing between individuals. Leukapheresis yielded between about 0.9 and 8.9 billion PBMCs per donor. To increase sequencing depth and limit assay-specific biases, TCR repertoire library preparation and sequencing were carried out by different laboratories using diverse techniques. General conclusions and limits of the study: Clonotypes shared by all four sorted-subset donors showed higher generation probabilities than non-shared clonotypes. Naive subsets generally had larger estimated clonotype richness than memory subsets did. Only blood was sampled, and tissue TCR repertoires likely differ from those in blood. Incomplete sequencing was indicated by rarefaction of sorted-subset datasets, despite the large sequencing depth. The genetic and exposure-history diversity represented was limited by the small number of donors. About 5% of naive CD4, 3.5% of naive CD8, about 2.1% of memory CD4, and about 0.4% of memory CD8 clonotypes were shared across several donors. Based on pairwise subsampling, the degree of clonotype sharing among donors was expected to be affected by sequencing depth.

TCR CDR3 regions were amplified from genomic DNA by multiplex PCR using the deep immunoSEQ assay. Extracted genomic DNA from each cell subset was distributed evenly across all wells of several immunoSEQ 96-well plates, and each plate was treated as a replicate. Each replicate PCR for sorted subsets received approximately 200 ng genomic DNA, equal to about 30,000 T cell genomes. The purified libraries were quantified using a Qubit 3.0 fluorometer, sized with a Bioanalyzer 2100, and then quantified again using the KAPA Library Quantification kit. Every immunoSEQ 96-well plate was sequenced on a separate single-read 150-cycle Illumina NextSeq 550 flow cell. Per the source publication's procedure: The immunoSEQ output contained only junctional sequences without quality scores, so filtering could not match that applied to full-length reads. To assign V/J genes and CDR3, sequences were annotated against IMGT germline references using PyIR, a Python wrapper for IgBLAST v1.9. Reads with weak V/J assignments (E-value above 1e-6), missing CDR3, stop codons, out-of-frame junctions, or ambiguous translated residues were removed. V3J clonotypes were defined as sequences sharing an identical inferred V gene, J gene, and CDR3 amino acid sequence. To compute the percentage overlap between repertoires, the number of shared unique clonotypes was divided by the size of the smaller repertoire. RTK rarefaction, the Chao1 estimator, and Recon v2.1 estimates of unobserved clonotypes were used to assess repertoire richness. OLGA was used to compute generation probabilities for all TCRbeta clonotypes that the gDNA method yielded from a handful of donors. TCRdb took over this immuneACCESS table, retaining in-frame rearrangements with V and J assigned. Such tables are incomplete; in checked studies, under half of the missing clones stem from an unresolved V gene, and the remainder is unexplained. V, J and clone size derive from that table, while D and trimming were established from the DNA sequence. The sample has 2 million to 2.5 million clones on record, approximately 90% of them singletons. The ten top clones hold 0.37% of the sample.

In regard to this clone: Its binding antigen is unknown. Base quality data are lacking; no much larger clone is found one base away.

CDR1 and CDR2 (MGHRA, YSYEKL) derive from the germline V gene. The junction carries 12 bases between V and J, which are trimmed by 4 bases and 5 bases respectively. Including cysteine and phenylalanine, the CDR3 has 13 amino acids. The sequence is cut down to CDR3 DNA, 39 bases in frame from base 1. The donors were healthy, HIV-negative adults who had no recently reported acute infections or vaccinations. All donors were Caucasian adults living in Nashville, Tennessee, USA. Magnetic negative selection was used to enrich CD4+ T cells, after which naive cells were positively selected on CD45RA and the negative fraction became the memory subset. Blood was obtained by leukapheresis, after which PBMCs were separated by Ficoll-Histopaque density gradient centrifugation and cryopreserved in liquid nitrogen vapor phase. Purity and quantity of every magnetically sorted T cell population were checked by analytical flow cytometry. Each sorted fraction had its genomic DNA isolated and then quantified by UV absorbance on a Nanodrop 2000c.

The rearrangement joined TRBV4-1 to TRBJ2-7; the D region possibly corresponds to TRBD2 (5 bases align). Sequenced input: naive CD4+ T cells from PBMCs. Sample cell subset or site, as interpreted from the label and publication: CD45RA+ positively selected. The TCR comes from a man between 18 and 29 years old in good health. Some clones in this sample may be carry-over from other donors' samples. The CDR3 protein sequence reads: CASSPYGVNEQYF. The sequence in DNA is TGCGCCAGCAGCCCCTACGGGGTCAACGAGCAGTACTTC.